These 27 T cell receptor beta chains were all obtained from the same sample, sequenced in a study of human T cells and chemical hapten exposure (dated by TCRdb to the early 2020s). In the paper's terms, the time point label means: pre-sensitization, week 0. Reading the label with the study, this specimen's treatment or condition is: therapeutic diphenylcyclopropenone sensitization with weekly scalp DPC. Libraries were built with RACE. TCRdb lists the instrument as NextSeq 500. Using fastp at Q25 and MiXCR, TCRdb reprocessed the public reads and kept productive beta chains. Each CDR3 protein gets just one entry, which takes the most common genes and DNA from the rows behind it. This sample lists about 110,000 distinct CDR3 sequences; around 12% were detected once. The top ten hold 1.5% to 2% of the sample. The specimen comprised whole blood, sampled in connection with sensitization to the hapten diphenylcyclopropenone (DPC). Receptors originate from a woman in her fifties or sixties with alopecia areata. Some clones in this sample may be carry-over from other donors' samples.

The CDR3 here is CSVAGTGYNEQFF. In DNA form, the CDR3 reads TGCAGCGTGGCCGGGACAGGATACAATGAGCAGTTCTTC. The rearrangement links TRBV29-1 to TRBJ2-1; 8 bases agree with TRBD1. The CDR3 extends over 13 amino acids. The germline CDR1 and CDR2 sequences are SQVTM and ANQGSEA. The V segment lost 6 bases and the J segment 4 bases; nucleotides outside the gene matches: 5.

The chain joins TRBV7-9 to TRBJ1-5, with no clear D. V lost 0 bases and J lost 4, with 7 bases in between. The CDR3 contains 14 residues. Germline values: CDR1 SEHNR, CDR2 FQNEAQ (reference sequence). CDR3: CASSLAVGNQPQHF. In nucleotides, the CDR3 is TGTGCCAGCAGCTTAGCCGTGGGAAATCAGCCCCAGCATTTT.

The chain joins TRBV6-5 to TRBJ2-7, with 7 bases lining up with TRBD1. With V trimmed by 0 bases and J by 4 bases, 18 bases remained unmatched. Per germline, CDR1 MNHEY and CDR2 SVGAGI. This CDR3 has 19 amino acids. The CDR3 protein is CASSYSNPGQFGPPYEQYF. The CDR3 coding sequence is TGTGCCAGCAGTTACTCGAATCCGGGACAGTTTGGGCCCCCTTACGAGCAGTACTTC.

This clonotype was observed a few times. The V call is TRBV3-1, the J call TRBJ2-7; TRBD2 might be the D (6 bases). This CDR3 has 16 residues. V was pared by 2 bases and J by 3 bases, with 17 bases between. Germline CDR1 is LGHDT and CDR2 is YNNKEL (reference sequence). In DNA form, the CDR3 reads TGTGCCAGCAGCCAAAGCCCGCTCCGACTAGACTACGAGCAGTACTTC. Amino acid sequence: CASSQSPLRLDYEQYF.

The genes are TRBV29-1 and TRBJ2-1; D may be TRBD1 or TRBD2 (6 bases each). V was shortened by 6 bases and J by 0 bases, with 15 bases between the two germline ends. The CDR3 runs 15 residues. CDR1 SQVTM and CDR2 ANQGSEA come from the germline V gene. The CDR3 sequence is CSVKGGSSSYNEQFF. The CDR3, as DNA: TGCAGCGTGAAAGGGGGGTCGAGCTCCTACAATGAGCAGTTCTTC.

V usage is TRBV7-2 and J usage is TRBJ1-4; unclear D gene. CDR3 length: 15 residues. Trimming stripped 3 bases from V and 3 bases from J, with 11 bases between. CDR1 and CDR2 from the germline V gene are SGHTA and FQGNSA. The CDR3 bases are TGTGCCAGCAGCTTTATGGGCGCTCCTAATGAAAAACTGTTTTTT. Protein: CASSFMGAPNEKLFF. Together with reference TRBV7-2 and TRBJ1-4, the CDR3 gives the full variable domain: GAGVSQSPSNKVTEKGKDVELRCDPISGHTALYWYRQSLGQGLEFLIYFQGNSAPDKSGLPSDRFSAERTGGSVSTLTIQRTQQEDSAVYLCASSFMGAPNEKLFFGSGTQLSVL.

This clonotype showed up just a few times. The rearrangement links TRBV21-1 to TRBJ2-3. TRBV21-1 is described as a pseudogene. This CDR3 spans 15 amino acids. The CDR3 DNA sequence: TGTGCCAGCAGGAGCCGGCTCCCTAGCACAGATACGCAGTATTTT. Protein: CASRSRLPSTDTQYF.

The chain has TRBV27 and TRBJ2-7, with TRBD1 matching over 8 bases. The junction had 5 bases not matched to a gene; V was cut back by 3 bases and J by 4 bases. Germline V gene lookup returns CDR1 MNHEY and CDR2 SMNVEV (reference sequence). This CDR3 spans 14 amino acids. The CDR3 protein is CASSFQDRVYEQYF. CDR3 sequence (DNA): TGTGCCAGCAGTTTTCAGGACAGGGTGTACGAGCAGTACTTC.

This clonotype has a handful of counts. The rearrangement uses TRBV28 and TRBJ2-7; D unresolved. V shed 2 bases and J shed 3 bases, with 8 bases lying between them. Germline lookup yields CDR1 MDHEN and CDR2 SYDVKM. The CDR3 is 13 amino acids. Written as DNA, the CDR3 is TGTGCCAGCAGTTTAGGGATAGACTACGAGCAGTACTTC. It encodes CASSLGIDYEQYF.

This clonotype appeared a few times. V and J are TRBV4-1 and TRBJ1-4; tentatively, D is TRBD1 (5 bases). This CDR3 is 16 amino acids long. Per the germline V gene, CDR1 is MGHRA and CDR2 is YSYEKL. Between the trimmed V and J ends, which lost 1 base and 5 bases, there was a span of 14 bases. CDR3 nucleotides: TGCGCCAGCAGCCAAGCCTTTGGGGGGACCAATGAAAAACTGTTTTTT. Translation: CASSQAFGGTNEKLFF.

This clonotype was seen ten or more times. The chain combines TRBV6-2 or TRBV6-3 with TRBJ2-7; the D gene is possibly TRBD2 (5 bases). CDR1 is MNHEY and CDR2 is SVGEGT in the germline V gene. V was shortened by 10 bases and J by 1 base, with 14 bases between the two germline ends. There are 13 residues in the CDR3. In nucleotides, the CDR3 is TGTGCCATAAAGGGAGACTCATCCTACGAGCAGTACTTC. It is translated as CAIKGDSSYEQYF.

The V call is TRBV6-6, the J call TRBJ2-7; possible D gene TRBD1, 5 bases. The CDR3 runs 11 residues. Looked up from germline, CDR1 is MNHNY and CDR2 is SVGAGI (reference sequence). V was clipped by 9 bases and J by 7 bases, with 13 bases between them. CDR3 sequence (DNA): TGTGCCAGTCTCCAACGGACAGAGCAGTACTTC. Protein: CASLQRTEQYF.

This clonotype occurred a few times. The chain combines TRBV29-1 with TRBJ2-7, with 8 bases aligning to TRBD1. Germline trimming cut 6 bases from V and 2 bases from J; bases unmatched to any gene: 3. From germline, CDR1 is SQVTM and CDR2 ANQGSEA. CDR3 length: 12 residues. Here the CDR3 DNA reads TGCAGCGTATGGACAGGGACCTACGAGCAGTACTTC. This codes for CSVWTGTYEQYF.

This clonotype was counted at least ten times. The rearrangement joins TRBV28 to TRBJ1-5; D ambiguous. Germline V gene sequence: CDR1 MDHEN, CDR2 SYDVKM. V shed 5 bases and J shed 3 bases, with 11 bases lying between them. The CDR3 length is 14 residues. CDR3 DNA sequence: TGTGCCAGCAGTCGTGGTTGGGACAATCAGCCCCAGCATTTT. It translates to CASSRGWDNQPQHF.

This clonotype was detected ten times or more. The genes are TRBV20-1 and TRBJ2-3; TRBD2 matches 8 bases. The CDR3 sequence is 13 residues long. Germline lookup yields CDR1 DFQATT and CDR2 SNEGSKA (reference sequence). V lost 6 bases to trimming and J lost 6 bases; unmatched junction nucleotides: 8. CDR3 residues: CSAMGLVADTQYF. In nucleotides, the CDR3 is TGCAGTGCCATGGGACTAGTTGCCGATACGCAGTATTTT.

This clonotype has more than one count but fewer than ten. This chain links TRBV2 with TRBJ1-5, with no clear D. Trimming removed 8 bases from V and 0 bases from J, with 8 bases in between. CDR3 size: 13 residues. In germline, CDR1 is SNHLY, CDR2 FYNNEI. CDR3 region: CASRRGSNQPQHF. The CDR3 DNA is TGTGCCAGCCGTCGAGGTAGCAATCAGCCCCAGCATTTT.

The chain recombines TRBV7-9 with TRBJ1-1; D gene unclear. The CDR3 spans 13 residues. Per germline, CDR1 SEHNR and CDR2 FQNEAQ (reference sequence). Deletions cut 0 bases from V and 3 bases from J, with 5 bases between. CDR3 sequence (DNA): TGTGCCAGCAGCTTAGCGCTTTACACTGAAGCTTTCTTT. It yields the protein CASSLALYTEAFF. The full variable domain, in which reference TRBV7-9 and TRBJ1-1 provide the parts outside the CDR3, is DTGVSQNPRHKITKRGQNVTFRCDPISEHNRLYWYRQTLGQGPEFLTYFQNEAQLEKSRLLSDRFSAERPKGSFSTLEIQRTEQGDSAMYLCASSLALYTEAFFGQGTRLTVV.

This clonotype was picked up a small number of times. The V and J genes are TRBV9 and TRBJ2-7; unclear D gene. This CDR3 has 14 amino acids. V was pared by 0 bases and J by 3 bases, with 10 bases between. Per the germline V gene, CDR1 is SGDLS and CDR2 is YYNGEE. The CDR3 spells CASSVDWGVYEQYF. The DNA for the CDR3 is TGTGCCAGCAGCGTAGACTGGGGTGTCTACGAGCAGTACTTC.

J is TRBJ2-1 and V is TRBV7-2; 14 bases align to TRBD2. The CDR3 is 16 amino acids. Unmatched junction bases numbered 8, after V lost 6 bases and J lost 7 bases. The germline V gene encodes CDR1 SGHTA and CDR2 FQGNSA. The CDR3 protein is CASSPWTSGGKNEQFF. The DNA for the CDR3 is TGTGCCAGCAGTCCCTGGACTAGCGGGGGGAAAAATGAGCAGTTCTTC.

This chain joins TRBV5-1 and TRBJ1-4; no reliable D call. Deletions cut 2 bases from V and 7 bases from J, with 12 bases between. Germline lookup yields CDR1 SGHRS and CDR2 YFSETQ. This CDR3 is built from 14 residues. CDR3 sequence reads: CASSFGFLGEKLFF. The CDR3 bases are TGCGCCAGCAGCTTCGGGTTCTTAGGTGAAAAACTGTTTTTT.

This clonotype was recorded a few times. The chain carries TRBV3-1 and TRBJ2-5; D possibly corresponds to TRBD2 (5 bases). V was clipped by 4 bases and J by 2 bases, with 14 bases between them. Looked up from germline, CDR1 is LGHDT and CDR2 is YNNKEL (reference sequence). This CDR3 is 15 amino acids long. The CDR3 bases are TGTGCCAGCAGCCCCCGTCGGGGTCAGCAAGAGACCCAGTACTTC. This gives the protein CASSPRRGQQETQYF.

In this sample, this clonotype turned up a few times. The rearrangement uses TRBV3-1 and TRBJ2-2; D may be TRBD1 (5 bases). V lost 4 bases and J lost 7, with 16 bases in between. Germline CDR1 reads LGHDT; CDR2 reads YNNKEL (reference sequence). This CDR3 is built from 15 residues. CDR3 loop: CASSRDRTVGGELFF. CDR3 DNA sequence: TGTGCCAGCAGCCGAGACAGAACGGTTGGCGGGGAGCTGTTTTTT.

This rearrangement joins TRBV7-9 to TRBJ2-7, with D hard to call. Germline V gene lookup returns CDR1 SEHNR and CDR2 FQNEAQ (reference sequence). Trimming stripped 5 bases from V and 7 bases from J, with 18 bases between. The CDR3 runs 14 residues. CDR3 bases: TGTGCCAGCAGCCCCTTTCCTCCCCCGAGGGAGCAGTACTTC. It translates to CASSPFPPPREQYF.

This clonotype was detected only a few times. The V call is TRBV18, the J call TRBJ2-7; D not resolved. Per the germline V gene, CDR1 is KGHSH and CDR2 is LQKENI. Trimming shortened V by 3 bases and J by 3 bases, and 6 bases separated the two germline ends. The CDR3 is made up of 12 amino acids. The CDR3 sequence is CASSPRLYEQYF. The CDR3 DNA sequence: TGTGCCAGCTCACCCAGACTCTACGAGCAGTACTTC.

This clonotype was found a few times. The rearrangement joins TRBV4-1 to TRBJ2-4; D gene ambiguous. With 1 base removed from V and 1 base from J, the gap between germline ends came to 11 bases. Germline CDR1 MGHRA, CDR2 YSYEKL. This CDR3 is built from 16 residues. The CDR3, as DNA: TGCGCCAGCAGCCAAGTGGGTAGAGGTGCCAAAAACATTCAGTACTTC. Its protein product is CASSQVGRGAKNIQYF.

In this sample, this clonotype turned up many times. Here the CDR3 reads CASSFIDTEAFF. The CDR3 DNA reads as TGTGCCAGCAGTTTCATTGACACTGAAGCTTTCTTT. V and J are TRBV6-2 or TRBV6-3 and TRBJ1-1; D gene unclear. The CDR3 is 12 residues long. CDR1 is MNHEY, CDR2 SVGEGT, per germline. The germline V and J ends were trimmed by 4 bases and 3 bases, with 6 bases remaining between them.

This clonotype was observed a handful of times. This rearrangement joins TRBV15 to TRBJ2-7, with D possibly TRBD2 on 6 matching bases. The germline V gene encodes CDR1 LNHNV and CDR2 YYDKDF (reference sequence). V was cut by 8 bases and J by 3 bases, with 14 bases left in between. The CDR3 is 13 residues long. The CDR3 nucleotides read TGTGCCACCTCCCCGGGACTCTTCTACGAGCAGTACTTC. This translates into CATSPGLFYEQYF.